One and the same sample provided the 3 T cell receptor beta chains below, sequenced in a study of OX40 agonist ivuxolimab in advanced cancers. The table came from immunoSEQ multiplex PCR; TCRdb's copy has only in-frame clones and leaves some out. The sample has approximately 86,000 clones, approximately 91% seen once; the top ten hold about 0.35%. The sequenced sample was CD4+ or CD8+ T cells sorted from blood, obtained in a trial of the OX40 agonist ivuxolimab. The receptors here all came from an adult with an advanced solid tumor such as melanoma, head and neck, liver or kidney cancer.

The chain joins TRBV7-8 to TRBJ2-7; the D gene is possibly TRBD2 (5 bases). The CDR3 sequence is 13 residues long. The V gene lost 2 bases and the J gene lost 2 bases, with 7 bases spanning the gap. CDR1 is SGHVS and CDR2 is FQNEAQ in the germline V gene. CDR3 DNA: TGTGCCAGCAGCTTAAGGGAGACCTACGAGCAGTACTTC. Translated: CASSLRETYEQYF.

V is TRBV5-1 and J is TRBJ2-1; D remains unclear. V dropped 0 bases and J dropped 9 bases, with 4 bases sitting between them. CDR1 is SGHRS, CDR2 YFSETQ, per germline. This CDR3 contains 11 residues. The CDR3 DNA is TGCGCCAGCAGCTTGGAAGGTGAGCAGTTCTTC. As protein: CASSLEGEQFF. The variable domain in full, with the rest retrieved from reference TRBV5-1 and TRBJ2-1, is KAGVTQTPRYLIKTRGQQVTLSCSPISGHRSVSWYQQTPGQGLQFLFEYFSETQRNKGNFPGRFSGRQFSNSRSEMNVSTLELGDSALYLCASSLEGEQFFGPGTRLTVL.

This sequence joins TRBV6-1 and TRBJ2-7; TRBD1 agrees at 8 bases. Germline trimming cut 4 bases from V and 5 bases from J; bases unmatched to any gene: 4. The V gene's germline CDR1 is MNHNS and CDR2 SASEGT. The CDR3 has 13 residues. The CDR3: CASSGTGLHEQYF. The CDR3 bases are TGTGCCAGCAGTGGGACAGGGCTGCACGAGCAGTACTTC.